A selection of T cell receptor beta chains follows, all from one sample in a study of cytotoxic CD8 clonotypes in ibrutinib-treated CLL. The assay was immunoSEQ multiplex PCR, and TCRdb's table has in-frame clones only and misses some. This table has 40,000 or so clones, 49% appearing once. The source was PBMCs, collected before ibrutinib treatment. The receptors derive from a human donor with chronic lymphocytic leukemia. Each CDR3 is given with its conserved first and last residue. D genes are given only for firm matches. A row's size may be missing; if present it is once, few, many or a size class.

v_gene	d_gene	j_gene	abundance	CDR3nt	CDR3aa
TRBV19	-	TRBJ2-7	-	TGTGCCAGTAGTCTCCGGACTGAAGCCTACGAGCAGTACTTC	CASSLRTEAYEQYF
TRBV2	-	TRBJ1-6	-	TGTGCCAGCAGTGGGAGGGAGTATTCACCCCTCCACTTT	CASSGREYSPLHF
TRBV6-1	-	TRBJ1-2	-	TGTGCCAGCAGTGAGGCTTGGGACCGCCGGAACTATGGCTACACCTTC	CASSEAWDRRNYGYTF
TRBV5-6	-	TRBJ1-5	once	TGTGCCAGCAGCTTGTTGGGTACTAGCAATCAGCCCCAGCATTTT	CASSLLGTSNQPQHF
TRBV4-2	TRBD1	TRBJ1-2	-	TGTGCCAGCAGCCAAGTGTCAGGGGGCTATTTTAATGGCTACACCTTC	CASSQVSGGYFNGYTF
TRBV11-3	TRBD1	TRBJ1-1	-	TGTGCCAGCAGCGCACAGGGGGCTAACACTGAAGCTTTCTTT	CASSAQGANTEAFF
TRBV29-1	TRBD2	TRBJ2-5	-	TGCAGCGTTAACGGACTAGCGGGCTCCCAAGAGACCCAGTACTTC	CSVNGLAGSQETQYF
TRBV5-1	-	TRBJ1-2	few	TGCGCCAGCAGCACCACAGGAGCTCCTAACTATGGCTACACCTTC	CASSTTGAPNYGYTF
TRBV5-1	-	TRBJ2-7	-	TGCGCCAGCAGCTTGGGAGGTCGCGGCTTAGACGAGCAGTACTTC	CASSLGGRGLDEQYF
TRBV7-3	-	TRBJ1-6	few	TGTGCCAGCAGCACAGATAATAATTCACCCCTCCACTTT	CASSTDNNSPLHF
TRBV5-1	TRBD1	TRBJ2-5	-	TGCGCCAGCAGCCCCCAGACTCCAGCTGACAGGGCAAAGACCCAGTACTTC	CASSPQTPADRAKTQYF
TRBV7-2	-	TRBJ1-4	few	TGTGCCAGCAGCTTAGCGGTCGGGCAATCGGAGAAACTGTTTTTT	CASSLAVGQSEKLFF
TRBV15	TRBD1	TRBJ1-5	-	TGTGCCACCGCCGAACGGACAGGGATAGAGCCCCAGCATTTT	CATAERTGIEPQHF
TRBV12-5	-	TRBJ1-6	once	TGTGCTAGTGGTTTGTATGGCTTGGATTCACCCCTCCACTTT	CASGLYGLDSPLHF
TRBV6-5	TRBD1	TRBJ2-2	-	TGTGCCAGCAGAAGGACAGGCGTAAACACCGGGGAGCTGTTTTTT	CASRRTGVNTGELFF
TRBV27	TRBD1	TRBJ2-1	few	TGTGCCAGTTCCCAGGGGGAGTACAATGAGCAGTTCTTC	CASSQGEYNEQFF
TRBV27	TRBD1	TRBJ2-2	-	TGTGCCAGCAGTAGGACAGGGCTGGAGCTGTTTTTT	CASSRTGLELFF
TRBV7-2	-	TRBJ1-5	-	TGTGCCAGCAGCCCACGGACAGGCAATCAGCCCCAGCATTTT	CASSPRTGNQPQHF
TRBV30	-	TRBJ2-5	-	TGTGCCTGGAGTGTACTCAGGGCCGGGGAGACCCAGTACTTC	CAWSVLRAGETQYF
TRBV7-9	-	TRBJ2-1	few	TGTGCCAGCAGCTTAAGGTGGGGGCCCAGGGATGAGCAGTTCTTC	CASSLRWGPRDEQFF
TRBV27	-	TRBJ2-2	-	TGTGCCAGCAGCATCGGGAAGGCCGAGCTGTTTTTT	CASSIGKAELFF
TRBV5-6	-	TRBJ2-4	-	TGTGCCAGCAGCTTGGTAGCCAAAAACATTCAGTACTTC	CASSLVAKNIQYF
TRBV11-2	TRBD1	TRBJ2-1	-	TGTGCCAGCAGCTTAAATTCAGGGGGCTCAGGGCGCAATGAGCAGTTCTTC	CASSLNSGGSGRNEQFF